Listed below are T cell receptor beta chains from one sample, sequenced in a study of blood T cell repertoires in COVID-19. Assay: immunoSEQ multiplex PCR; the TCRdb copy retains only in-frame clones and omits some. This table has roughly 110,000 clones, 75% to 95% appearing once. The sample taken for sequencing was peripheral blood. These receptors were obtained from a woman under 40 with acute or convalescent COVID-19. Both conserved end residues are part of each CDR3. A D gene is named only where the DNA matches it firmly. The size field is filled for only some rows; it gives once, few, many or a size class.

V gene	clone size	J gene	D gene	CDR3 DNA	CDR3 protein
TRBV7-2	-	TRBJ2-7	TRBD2	TGTGCCAGCAGCTCCTGGACTAGCGGGAGACCGGGCGAGCAGTACTTC	CASSSWTSGRPGEQYF
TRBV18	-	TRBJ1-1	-	TGTGCCAGCTCACCACCTTCAGGGAACACTGAAGCTTTCTTT	CASSPPSGNTEAFF
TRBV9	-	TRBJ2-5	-	TGTGCCAGCAGCGTTCAGGGGTACCTACAAGAGACCCAGTACTTC	CASSVQGYLQETQYF
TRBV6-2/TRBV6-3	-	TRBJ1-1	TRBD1	TGTGCCAGCAACCCCCCGGGCAGGGGGCGAACTGAAGCTTTCTTT	CASNPPGRGRTEAFF
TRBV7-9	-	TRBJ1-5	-	TGTGCCAGCAGCTTATCGATAGCGGGATCCCTCTCTAGCAATCAGCCCCAGCATTTT	CASSLSIAGSLSSNQPQHF
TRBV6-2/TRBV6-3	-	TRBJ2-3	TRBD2	TGTGCCAGCAGTTACTCGACCCGCGGGGGTGCAGATACGCAGTATTTT	CASSYSTRGGADTQYF
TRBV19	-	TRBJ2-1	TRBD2	TGTGCCAGTAGTATAGTCTATAGCGATGCGGGGGGCCGCGACAATGAGCAGTTCTTC	CASSIVYSDAGGRDNEQFF
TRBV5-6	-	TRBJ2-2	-	TGTGCCAGCAGCTTGGTTTTGGACTACACCGGGGAGCTGTTTTTT	CASSLVLDYTGELFF
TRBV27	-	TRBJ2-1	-	TGTGCCAGCAGTCGCATAGAGAATGAGCAGTTCTTC	CASSRIENEQFF
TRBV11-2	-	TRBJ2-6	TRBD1	TGTGCCAGCAGCTTAATGGGGACAGCTATCTCTGGGGCCAACGTCCTGACTTTC	CASSLMGTAISGANVLTF
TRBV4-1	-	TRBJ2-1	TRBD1	TGCGCCAGCAGCCTCTCGACAGGGGGCGGCTACAGCTCCTACAATGAGCAGTTCTTC	CASSLSTGGGYSSYNEQFF
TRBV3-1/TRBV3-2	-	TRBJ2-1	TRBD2	TGTGCCAGCAGTCAAGTTGCCGGGGGGATATACAATGAGCAGTTCTTC	CASSQVAGGIYNEQFF
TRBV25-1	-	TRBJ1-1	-	TGTGCCAGCATCCCGAGAGAGGGTGTTGGTTATACTGAAGCTTTCTTT	CASIPREGVGYTEAFF
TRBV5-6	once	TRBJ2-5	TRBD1	TGTGCCAGCAGCTTACGAATACGGGACAGGGAGGAGACCCAGTACTTC	CASSLRIRDREETQYF
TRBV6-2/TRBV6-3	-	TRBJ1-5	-	TGTGCCAGCAGTGACCAAGGAGGGGACCATCAGCCCCAGCATTTT	CASSDQGGDHQPQHF
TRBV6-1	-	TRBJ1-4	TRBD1	TGTGCCAGCAGTGACGGGACCGGGACAGGGCTTTTGAAACTGTTTTTT	CASSDGTGTGLLKLFF
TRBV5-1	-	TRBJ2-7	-	TGCGCCAGCAGCTTGTCGAGCTCTTCGGGGGAGCAGTACTTC	CASSLSSSSGEQYF
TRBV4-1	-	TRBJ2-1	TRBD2	TGCGCCAGCCGGACTAGCGGGGGGAGCTCCTACAATGAGCAGTTCTTC	CASRTSGGSSYNEQFF
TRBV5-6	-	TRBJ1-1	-	TGTGCCAGCAGCCGAGACCTCGGGGAGACTGAAGCTTTCTTT	CASSRDLGETEAFF
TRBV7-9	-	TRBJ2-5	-	TGTGCCAGCAGCCTAGACAGATTCCAAGAGACCCAGTACTTC	CASSLDRFQETQYF
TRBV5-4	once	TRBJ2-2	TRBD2	TGTGCCAGCAGCTCCGGACTAGCCGGGAACACCGGGGAGCTGTTTTTT	CASSSGLAGNTGELFF
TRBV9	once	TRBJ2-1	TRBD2	TGTGCCAGCAGCACGGGACTAGCGGGCTACAATGAGCAGTTCTTC	CASSTGLAGYNEQFF
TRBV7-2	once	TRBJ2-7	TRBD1	TGTGCCAGCAGCTTAGCAACGACAGGGTACGAGCAGTACTTC	CASSLATTGYEQYF
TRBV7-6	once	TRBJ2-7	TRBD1	TGTGCCAGCAGCCCGGAGACAGGGGCTACTCCCTACGAGCAGTACTTC	CASSPETGATPYEQYF
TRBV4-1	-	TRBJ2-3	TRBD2	TGCGCCAGCAGCCAACCCCGGGGGTCTAGCGGGGGGGCCGGCGCTCCAGCAGATACGCAGTATTTT	CASSQPRGSSGGAGAPADTQYF
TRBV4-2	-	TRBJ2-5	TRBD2	TGTGCCAGCAGCCAAGAGAGGAGCGGGGGGGAGCTGGGGACCCAGTACTTC	CASSQERSGGELGTQYF
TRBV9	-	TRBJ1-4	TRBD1	TGTGCCAGCAGCTACAGGGGGGAACTAAATGAAAAACTGTTTTTT	CASSYRGELNEKLFF
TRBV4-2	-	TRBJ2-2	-	TGTGCCAGCAGCCAAGAACAGTACACCGGGGAGCTGTTTTTT	CASSQEQYTGELFF
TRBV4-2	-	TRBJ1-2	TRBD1	TGTGCCAGCAGCCAAGATAGGACAGGGGGCAGGTATGGCTACACCTTC	CASSQDRTGGRYGYTF
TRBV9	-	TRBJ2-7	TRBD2	TGTGCCAGCAGCGTAGATGCTAGCGGGCCATACGAGCAGTACTTC	CASSVDASGPYEQYF
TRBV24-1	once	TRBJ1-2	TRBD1	TGTGCCACCAGTGATTTGGGGACAGCGGAGGGCTACACCTTC	CATSDLGTAEGYTF
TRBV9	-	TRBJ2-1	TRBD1	TGTGCCAGCAGCGCGATACCGGGACAGGGGTACAATGAGCAGTTCTTC	CASSAIPGQGYNEQFF
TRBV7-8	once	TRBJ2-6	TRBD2	TGTGCCAGCAGCCTCAGCGGGACTGGGGCCAACGTCCTGACTTTC	CASSLSGTGANVLTF
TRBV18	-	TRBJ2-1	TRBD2	TGTGCCAGCTCACCTCTAGCGGGGATTGAGCAGTTCTTC	CASSPLAGIEQFF
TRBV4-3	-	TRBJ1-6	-	TGCGCCAGCAGCCAAGATATCACCCGGGGAAATTCACCCCTCCACTTT	CASSQDITRGNSPLHF
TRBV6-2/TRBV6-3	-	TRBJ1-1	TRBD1	TGTGCCAGCAGTTACCGCGGGACAGGGGGGATCTTTGAAGCTTTCTTT	CASSYRGTGGIFEAFF
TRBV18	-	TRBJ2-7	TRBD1	TGTGCCAGCTCACCGGGTTCGACAGGGGCGGGAGAGCAGTACTTC	CASSPGSTGAGEQYF
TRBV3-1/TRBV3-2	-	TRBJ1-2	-	TGTGCCAGCAGCCAAGACGTTGGACTTAACTATGGCTACACCTTC	CASSQDVGLNYGYTF
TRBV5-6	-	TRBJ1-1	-	TGTGCCAGCAGCTTGGCTGGGACATATGATAGAGGAGCTTTCTTT	CASSLAGTYDRGAFF
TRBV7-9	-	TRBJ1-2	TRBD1	TGTGCCAGCAGCCGAGGGACAGGCCTATTCTATGGCTACACCTTC	CASSRGTGLFYGYTF
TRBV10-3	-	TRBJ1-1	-	TGTGCCATCAGTGAGTCAGGGAGAAACACTGAAGCTTTCTTT	CAISESGRNTEAFF
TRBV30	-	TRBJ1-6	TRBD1	TGTGCCTGGAGCCCGGTTGGCCCGGGACAGGGGAATTCACCCCTCCACTTT	CAWSPVGPGQGNSPLHF
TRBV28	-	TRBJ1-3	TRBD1	TGTGCCACCTATGAAGGGGGCCTTAGCTCTGGAAACACCATATATTTT	CATYEGGLSSGNTIYF